These 14 T cell receptor beta chains were sequenced from one sample in a study of cytomegalovirus exposure and HLA in healthy donors. The repertoire was sequenced with immunoSEQ multiplex PCR; TCRdb's copy has only in-frame clones and lacks some. Among more than 80,000 clones listed, 96% were seen once. Sequencing was carried out using PBMCs. The receptors shown here come from a woman younger than 30 in good health and CMV-seronegative.

V gene TRBV27 combines with J gene TRBJ2-3; the match to TRBD1 covers 7 bases. The CDR3 is 14 residues long. Germline trimming cut 7 bases from V and 2 bases from J; bases unmatched to any gene: 6. From germline, CDR1 is MNHEY and CDR2 SMNVEV (reference sequence). Here the CDR3 reads CASTKGQTTDTQYF. The CDR3 DNA reads TGTGCCAGCACGAAGGGACAGACCACAGATACGCAGTATTTT.

The CDR3: CASSQGETSGQETQYF. The CDR3 DNA reads TGTGCCAGCAGCCAAGGGGAGACTAGCGGCCAAGAGACCCAGTACTTC. The chain combines TRBV14 with TRBJ2-5; 9 bases line up with TRBD2. V lost 1 base and J lost 1; bases outside the gene matches: 4. This CDR3 has 16 residues. Germline values: CDR1 SGHDN, CDR2 FVKESK.

V and J are TRBV10-1 and TRBJ2-2, with D possibly TRBD1 on 6 matching bases. This CDR3 comprises 16 residues. The V and J ends lost 5 bases and 4 bases respectively, with 17 bases between them. Germline V gives CDR1 WNHNN, CDR2 SYGVQD (reference sequence). The CDR3 region is CASSPYRLQGTGELFF. CDR3 bases: TGCGCCAGCAGTCCCTATCGATTACAGGGCACCGGGGAGCTGTTTTTT.

The chain joins TRBV30 to TRBJ2-1; D is undetermined. This CDR3 is 11 amino acids long. CDR1 and CDR2 from the germline V gene are GTSNPN and SVGIG (reference sequence). V lost 5 bases and J lost 8, with 10 bases in between. The chain's CDR3 is CAWGALDEQFF. CDR3 DNA sequence: TGTGCCTGGGGAGCGCTCGATGAGCAGTTCTTC.

This chain connects TRBV10-3 to TRBJ2-7; D is uncertain. Germline CDR1 reads ENHRY; CDR2 reads SYGVKD. V gave up 2 bases and J gave up 3 bases, with 5 bases separating them. The CDR3 has 12 amino acids. Here the CDR3 reads CAISEAGYEQYF. In DNA, the CDR3 is TGTGCCATCAGTGAGGCAGGCTACGAGCAGTACTTC.

The genes are TRBV13 and TRBJ2-7; 13 bases fit TRBD2. The V gene end was trimmed by 5 bases and the J gene end by 0 bases; junction bases not matched to a gene: 4. Looked up from germline, CDR1 is PRHDT and CDR2 is FYEKMQ (reference sequence). The CDR3 sequence is 16 residues long. CDR3 in DNA: TGTGCCAGCAGCACCAGGACTAGCGGGAGCTCCTACGAGCAGTACTTC. Its translation is CASSTRTSGSSYEQYF.

V and J are TRBV5-1 and TRBJ2-2; 11 bases are shared with TRBD2. This CDR3 has 16 amino acids. J lost 6 bases, V lost 4 bases, and 8 bases had no gene match. CDR1 is SGHRS, CDR2 YFSETQ, per germline. CDR3 loop: CASSNTSGSFAGELFF. The CDR3 DNA follows: TGCGCCAGCAGCAACACTAGCGGGAGTTTCGCCGGGGAGCTGTTTTTT.

The chain combines TRBV9 with TRBJ2-1, with 8 bases lining up with TRBD2. CDR1 is SGDLS, CDR2 YYNGEE, per germline. Trimming took 0 bases from V and 5 from J; bases not matched to a gene: 4. CDR3 length: 15 amino acids. CDR3 amino acids: CASSVAGGPDNEQFF. The CDR3 bases are TGTGCCAGCAGCGTAGCGGGAGGGCCGGACAATGAGCAGTTCTTC.

The chain is built from TRBV2 and TRBJ2-7; 7 bases map to TRBD1. The CDR3 is 15 residues long. CDR1 is SNHLY and CDR2 is FYNNEI in the germline V gene. Germline trimming cut 2 bases from V and 3 bases from J; bases unmatched to any gene: 7. The CDR3 loop is CASSEFFRGFYEQYF. The CDR3 DNA reads as TGTGCCAGCAGTGAATTTTTCAGGGGGTTCTACGAGCAGTACTTC.

The chain is built from TRBV6-4 and TRBJ1-6, with D possibly being TRBD1 (5 bases). The CDR3 is 14 residues long. V lost 4 bases, J lost 9 bases, and 13 bases lay in between. Germline CDR1 is MRHNA and CDR2 is SNTAGT. CDR3 nucleotides: TGTGCCAGCAGTGTGGAAGGGGCAGGTTCACCCCTCCACTTT. Translation gives CASSVEGAGSPLHF.

The chain joins TRBV5-4 to TRBJ2-3; D is perhaps TRBD2 (6 bases). Trimming removed 4 bases from V and 6 bases from J, with 24 bases in between. Germline values: CDR1 SGHNT, CDR2 YYREEE (reference sequence). This CDR3 spans 17 amino acids. DNA of the CDR3: TGTGCCAGCAGCCCCCGGGTTCCGGGACTTCCTCGGGATACGCAGTATTTT. It is translated as CASSPRVPGLPRDTQYF.

V gene TRBV30 combines with J gene TRBJ2-3, with unresolved D. CDR3 length: 15 amino acids. Germline V gene sequence: CDR1 GTSNPN, CDR2 SVGIG (reference sequence). The V gene lost 0 bases and the J gene lost 0 bases, with 10 bases spanning the gap. The CDR3 DNA sequence: TGTGCCTGGAGTGTACAGTCAACTAGCACAGATACGCAGTATTTT. Protein product: CAWSVQSTSTDTQYF.

The V and J genes are TRBV27 and TRBJ2-3, with a possible D match to TRBD1 (5 bases). The germline V gene encodes CDR1 MNHEY and CDR2 SMNVEV (reference sequence). Trimming cost V 3 bases and J 0 bases, with 13 bases left between them. This CDR3 is built from 16 residues. CDR3 nucleotide sequence: TGTGCCAGCAGTTTCTATCAAAGGACAAGCACAGATACGCAGTATTTT. Translating it yields CASSFYQRTSTDTQYF.

The rearrangement links TRBV19 to TRBJ1-5; D unresolved. Looked up from germline, CDR1 is LNHDA and CDR2 is SQIVND (reference sequence). The CDR3 is 14 residues long. The V end lost 3 bases, the J end lost 4 bases, and 10 bases lay between the germline ends. The CDR3 DNA follows: TGTGCCAGTAGTATGGCAGGTGGGAATCAGCCCCAGCATTTT. Protein: CASSMAGGNQPQHF.